This T cell receptor (beta chain) was profiled in a study of T cell responses to AZD1222 COVID-19 vaccine. General study points: Clonal diversity was possibly underestimated, and white British individuals and females predominated among donors. At 160-218 and 743-854, vaccine-associated CD4 TCRs were dominant, and they spanned spike. Of the AZD1222 recipients, only 5 to 7 were seropositive at baseline. Rises in breadth and depth of Spike-specific TCRs came after two AZD1222 doses.

Generated by immunoSEQ multiplex PCR, the TCRdb table keeps only in-frame clones and is missing some. The table includes approximately 70,000 clones, 85% detected once. Points on this clone: The antigen is not known.

This material consisted of peripheral blood, taken on day 0 of AZD1222 vaccination. The sequence was collected from an adult in good health.

CDR3: CASSEYLSDTQYF. CDR3 nucleotide sequence: TGCGCCAGCAGTGAATATTTGTCAGATACGCAGTATTTT. This chain joins TRBV10-2 and TRBJ2-3, with D uncertain. The germline CDR1 and CDR2 sequences are WSHSY and SAAADI. Trimming removed 3 bases at V and 4 bases at J, with 8 bases between. This CDR3 spans 13 amino acids.